One and the same sample provided the 2 T cell receptor beta chains below, sequenced in a study of T cell responses to AZD1222 COVID-19 vaccine. Sequencing used immunoSEQ multiplex PCR; TCRdb keeps in-frame clones, though not all of them. The table has approximately 80,000 clones, around 90% seen once. Sequencing used peripheral blood, obtained on day 0 of AZD1222 vaccination. These receptors were collected from an adult in good health.

In nucleotides, the CDR3 is TGTGCCACCAGCAGAGGGAGGGGGCGGCAGCCCCAGCATTTT. Its protein is CATSRGRGRQPQHF. The chain links TRBV15 to TRBJ1-5; 7 nucleotides align to TRBD1. This CDR3 spans 14 amino acids. CDR1 is LNHNV and CDR2 is YYDKDF in the germline V gene (reference sequence). V was pared by 1 base and J by 7 bases, with 4 bases of the junction left unmatched.

The V and J genes are TRBV6-5 and TRBJ2-7; D is undetermined. This CDR3 is built from 11 residues. V was shortened by 5 bases and J by 5 bases, with 7 bases between the two germline ends. Germline lookup yields CDR1 MNHEY and CDR2 SVGAGI. The CDR3 DNA is TGTGCCAGCAGTAACCCGGACGAGCAGTACTTC. Its protein is CASSNPDEQYF.